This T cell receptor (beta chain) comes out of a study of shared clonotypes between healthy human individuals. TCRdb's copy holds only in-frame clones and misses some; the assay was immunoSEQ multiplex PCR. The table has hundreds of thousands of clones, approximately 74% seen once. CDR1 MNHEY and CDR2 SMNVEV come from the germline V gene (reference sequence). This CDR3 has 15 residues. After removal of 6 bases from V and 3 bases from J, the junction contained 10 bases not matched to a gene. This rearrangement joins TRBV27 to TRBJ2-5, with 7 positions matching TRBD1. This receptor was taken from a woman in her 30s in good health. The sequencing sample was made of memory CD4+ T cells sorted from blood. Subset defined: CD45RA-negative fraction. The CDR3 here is CASRKHTGEKETQYF. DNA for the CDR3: TGTGCCAGCAGAAAACACACAGGGGAGAAAGAGACCCAGTACTTC.